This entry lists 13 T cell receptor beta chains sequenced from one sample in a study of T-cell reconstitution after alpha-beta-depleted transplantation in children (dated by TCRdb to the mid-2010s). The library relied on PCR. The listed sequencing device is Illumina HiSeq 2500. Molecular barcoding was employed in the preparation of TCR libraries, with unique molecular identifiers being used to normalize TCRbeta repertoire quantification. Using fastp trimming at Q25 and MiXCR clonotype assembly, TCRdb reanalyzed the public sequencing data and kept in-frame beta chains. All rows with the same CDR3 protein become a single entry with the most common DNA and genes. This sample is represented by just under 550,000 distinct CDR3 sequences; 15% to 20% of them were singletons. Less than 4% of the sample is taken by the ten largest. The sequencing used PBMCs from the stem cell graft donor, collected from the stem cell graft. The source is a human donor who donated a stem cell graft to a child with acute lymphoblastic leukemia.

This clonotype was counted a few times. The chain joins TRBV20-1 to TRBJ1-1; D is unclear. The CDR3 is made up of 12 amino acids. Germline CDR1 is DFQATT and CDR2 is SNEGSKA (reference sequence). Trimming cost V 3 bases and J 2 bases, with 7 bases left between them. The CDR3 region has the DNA TGCAGTGCTAGGGGGTTTAACACTGAAGCTTTCTTT. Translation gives CSARGFNTEAFF.

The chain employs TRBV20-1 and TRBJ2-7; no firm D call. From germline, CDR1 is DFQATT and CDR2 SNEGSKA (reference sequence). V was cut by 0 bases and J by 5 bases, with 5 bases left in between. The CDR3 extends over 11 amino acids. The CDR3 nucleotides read TGCAGTGCTAGAGAGTATAACGAGCAGTACTTC. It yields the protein CSAREYNEQYF.

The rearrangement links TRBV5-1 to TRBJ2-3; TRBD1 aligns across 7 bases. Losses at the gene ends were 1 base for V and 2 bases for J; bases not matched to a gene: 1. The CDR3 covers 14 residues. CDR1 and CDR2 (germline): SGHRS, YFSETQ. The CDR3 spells CASSLTGDTDTQYF. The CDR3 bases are TGCGCCAGCAGCTTGACAGGGGACACAGATACGCAGTATTTT.

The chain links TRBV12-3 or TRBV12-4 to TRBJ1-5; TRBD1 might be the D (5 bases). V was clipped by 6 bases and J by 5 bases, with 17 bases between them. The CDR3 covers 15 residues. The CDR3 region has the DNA TGTGCCAGCAGCCAGACAGAGACCCGTCATCAGCCCCAGCATTTT. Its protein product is CASSQTETRHQPQHF.

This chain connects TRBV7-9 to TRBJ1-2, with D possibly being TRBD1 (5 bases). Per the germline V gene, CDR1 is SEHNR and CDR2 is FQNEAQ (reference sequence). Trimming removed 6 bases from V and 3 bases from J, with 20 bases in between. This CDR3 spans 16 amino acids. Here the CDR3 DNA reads TGTGCCAGCAGGGGGGGTAGGGTACAGGACCACTATGGCTACACCTTC. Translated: CASRGGRVQDHYGYTF.

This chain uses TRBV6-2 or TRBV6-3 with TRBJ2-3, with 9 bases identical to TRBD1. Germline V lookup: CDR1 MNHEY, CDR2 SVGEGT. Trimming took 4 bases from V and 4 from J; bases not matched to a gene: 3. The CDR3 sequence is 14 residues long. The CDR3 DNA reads TGTGCCAGCAGTTTTACAGGGGGCTCAGATACGCAGTATTTT. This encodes CASSFTGGSDTQYF.

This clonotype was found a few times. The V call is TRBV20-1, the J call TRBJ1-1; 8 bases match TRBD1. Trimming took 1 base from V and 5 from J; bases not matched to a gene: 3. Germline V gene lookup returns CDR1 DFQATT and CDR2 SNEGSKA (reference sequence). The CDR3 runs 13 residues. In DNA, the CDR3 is TGCAGTGCTAGAGCCCAGGGGGCGACTGAAGCTTTCTTT. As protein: CSARAQGATEAFF.

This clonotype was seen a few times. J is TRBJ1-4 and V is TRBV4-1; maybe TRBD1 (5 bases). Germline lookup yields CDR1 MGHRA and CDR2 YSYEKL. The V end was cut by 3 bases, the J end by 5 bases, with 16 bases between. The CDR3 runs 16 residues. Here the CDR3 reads CASSHLLRGTNEKLFF. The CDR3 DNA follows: TGCGCCAGCAGCCACCTTCTACGGGGCACCAATGAAAAACTGTTTTTT.

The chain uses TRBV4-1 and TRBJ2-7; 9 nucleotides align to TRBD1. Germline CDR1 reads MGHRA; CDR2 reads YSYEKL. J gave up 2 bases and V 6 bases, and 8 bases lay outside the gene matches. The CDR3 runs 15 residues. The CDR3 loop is CASSEDRGSTYEQYF. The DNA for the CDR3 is TGCGCCAGCAGTGAGGACAGGGGCTCCACCTACGAGCAGTACTTC.

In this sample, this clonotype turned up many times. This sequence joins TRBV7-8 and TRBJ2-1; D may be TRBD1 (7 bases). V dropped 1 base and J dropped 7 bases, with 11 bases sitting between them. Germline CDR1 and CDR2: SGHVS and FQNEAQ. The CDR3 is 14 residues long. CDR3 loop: CASSLGAGGNEQFF. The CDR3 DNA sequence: TGTGCCAGCAGCTTAGGGGCAGGGGGGAATGAGCAGTTCTTC.

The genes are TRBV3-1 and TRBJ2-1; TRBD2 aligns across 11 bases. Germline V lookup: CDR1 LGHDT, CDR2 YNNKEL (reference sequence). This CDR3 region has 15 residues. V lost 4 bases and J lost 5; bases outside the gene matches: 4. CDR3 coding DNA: TGTGCCAGCAGCCGAGTACTAGCGGGGGACAATGAGCAGTTCTTC. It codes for CASSRVLAGDNEQFF.

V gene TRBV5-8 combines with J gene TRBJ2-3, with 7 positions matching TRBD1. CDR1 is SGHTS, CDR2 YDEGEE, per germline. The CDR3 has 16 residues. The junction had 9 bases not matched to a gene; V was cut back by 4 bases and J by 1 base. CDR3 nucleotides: TGTGCCAGCAGCGGCCGGGACAGTATACGCACAGATACGCAGTATTTT. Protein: CASSGRDSIRTDTQYF. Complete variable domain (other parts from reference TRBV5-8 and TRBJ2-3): EAGVTQSPTHLIKTRGQQATLRCSPISGHTSVYWYQQALGLGLQFLLWYDEGEERNRGNFPPRFSGRQFPNYSSELNVNALELEDSALYLCASSGRDSIRTDTQYFGPGTRLTVL.

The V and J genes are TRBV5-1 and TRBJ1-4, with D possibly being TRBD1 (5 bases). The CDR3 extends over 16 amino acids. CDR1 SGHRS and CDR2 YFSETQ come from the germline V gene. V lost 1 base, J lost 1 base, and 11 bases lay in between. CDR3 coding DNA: TGCGCCAGCAGCTTGACAGGCGTGGGAACTAATGAAAAACTGTTTTTT. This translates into CASSLTGVGTNEKLFF.